This entry lists 32 T cell receptor beta chains sequenced from one sample in a study of PD-1 blockade in mismatch repair-deficient tumors. Repertoires were generated with immunoSEQ multiplex PCR, while TCRdb's copy carries only in-frame clones and drops some. The sample has 100,000 to 150,000 clones; approximately 86% are singletons. Here the sequenced sample was peripheral blood, taken 44 weeks after starting pembrolizumab. These receptor sequences come from an adult with mismatch repair-deficient cancer.

V is TRBV5-6 and J is TRBJ2-7; 7 positions agree with TRBD2. Germline V gene lookup returns CDR1 SGHDT and CDR2 YYEEEE. The CDR3 loop spans 17 amino acids. V dropped 4 bases and J dropped 5; count of bases not matched to a gene: 18. The CDR3 bases are TGTGCCAGCAGCCGTGTCACCTGGAACGGGAGGTGGGACGAGCAGTACTTC. Protein: CASSRVTWNGRWDEQYF.

The CDR3 sequence: CAISRGPETQYF. The CDR3 DNA reads TGTGCCATCAGCCGGGGCCCCGAGACCCAGTACTTC. V and J are TRBV10-3 and TRBJ2-5; D is tentatively TRBD1 or TRBD2 (5 bases each). The CDR3 runs to 12 residues. V lost 6 bases to trimming and J lost 5 bases, with 10 bases between them. Per the germline V gene, CDR1 is ENHRY and CDR2 is SYGVKD.

As for this clone: This same CDR3 is encoded by further DNA sequences in the sample. The chain combines TRBV7-9 with TRBJ2-4, with TRBD1 identical over 8 bases. CDR1 and CDR2 from the germline V gene are SEHNR and FQNEAQ (reference sequence). V shed 5 bases, J shed 2 bases, and the junction held 5 bases outside the gene matches. The CDR3 runs to 15 residues. This chain's CDR3 is CASSPTGGSKNIQYF. CDR3 bases: TGTGCCAGCAGCCCAACAGGGGGATCCAAAAACATTCAGTACTTC.

The genes are TRBV15 and TRBJ2-2; 12 positions agree with TRBD2. There are 17 residues in the CDR3. Trimming at V came to 6 bases and at J to 0 bases, leaving 5 bases not matched to a gene. CDR1 LNHNV and CDR2 YYDKDF come from the germline V gene (reference sequence). The CDR3 nucleotides are TGTGCCACCAGGCTAGCGGGAGGGCCCTCGAACACCGGGGAGCTGTTTTTT. Its translation: CATRLAGGPSNTGELFF.

The chain recombines TRBV29-1 with TRBJ2-7; unclear D gene. The V end lost 4 bases, the J end lost 0 bases, and 10 bases lay between the germline ends. The germline CDR1 and CDR2 sequences are SQVTM and ANQGSEA. The CDR3 sequence is 13 residues long. This chain's CDR3 is CSVGTYSSYEQYF. CDR3 DNA: TGCAGCGTTGGGACCTATTCCTCCTACGAGCAGTACTTC.

The CDR3 here is CASSLGLGGEVTGELFF. The CDR3 region has the DNA TGTGCCAGCAGCTTAGGGCTGGGGGGAGAGGTCACCGGGGAGCTGTTTTTT. V and J are TRBV7-6 and TRBJ2-2, with D tentatively TRBD2 (6 bases). The CDR3 has 17 amino acids. CDR1 SGHVS and CDR2 FNYEAQ come from the germline V gene. V shed 1 base and J shed 4 bases, with 16 bases lying between them.

The V and J genes are TRBV4-2 and TRBJ2-5; 9 bases match TRBD1. The J segment lost 4 bases and the V segment lost 5 bases, leaving 2 bases of the junction unmatched. The CDR3 covers 13 residues. Germline CDR1 and CDR2: LGHNA and YNFKEQ. The CDR3 DNA is TGTGCCAGCAGCTCGGGACAGGGAGAGACCCAGTACTTC. Protein: CASSSGQGETQYF.

The chain employs TRBV5-1 and TRBJ2-5; 7 bases are a match to TRBD1. Germline V gene data show CDR1 as SGHRS and CDR2 as YFSETQ. V was pared by 5 bases and J by 2 bases, with 6 bases of the junction left unmatched. The CDR3 has 14 residues. The CDR3 sequence is CASSQTGWQETQYF. The CDR3 bases are TGCGCCAGCAGTCAGACAGGGTGGCAAGAGACCCAGTACTTC.

This sequence joins TRBV6-6 and TRBJ2-7; D is tentatively TRBD1 or TRBD2 (5 bases each). V gave up 6 bases and J gave up 2 bases, with 11 bases separating them. CDR1 and CDR2 (germline): MNHNY, SVGAGI (reference sequence). The CDR3 spans 13 residues. CDR3 coding DNA: TGTGCCAGCAGGCGAGGGGAAGCCTACGAGCAGTACTTC. It specifies CASRRGEAYEQYF.

The chain has TRBV19 and TRBJ1-2; TRBD1 matches at 8 bases. The CDR3 is 14 amino acids. Germline-derived CDR1 and CDR2 are LNHDA and SQIVND (reference sequence). The junction had 5 bases not matched to a gene; V was cut back by 5 bases and J by 3 bases. CDR3 sequence: CASSATTGDYGYTF. CDR3 sequence (DNA): TGTGCCAGTAGTGCCACGACAGGGGACTATGGCTACACCTTC.

In DNA form, the CDR3 reads TGCGCCAGCAGCGCTCCGGGACTAGCGGGTTTTGGCCACAATGAGCAGTTCTTC. This gives the protein CASSAPGLAGFGHNEQFF. This sequence joins TRBV5-1 and TRBJ2-1; 12 nucleotides line up with TRBD2. This CDR3 comprises 18 residues. CDR1 and CDR2 (germline): SGHRS, YFSETQ. The J segment lost 5 bases and the V segment lost 4 bases, leaving 13 bases of the junction unmatched. The full variable domain, its missing parts supplied by reference TRBV5-1 and TRBJ2-1, is KAGVTQTPRYLIKTRGQQVTLSCSPISGHRSVSWYQQTPGQGLQFLFEYFSETQRNKGNFPGRFSGRQFSNSRSEMNVSTLELGDSALYLCASSAPGLAGFGHNEQFFGPGTRLTVL.

The chain employs TRBV11-2 and TRBJ2-7, with a weak D call TRBD2 (5 bases). Per germline, CDR1 SGHAT and CDR2 FQNNGV. V was cut by 0 bases and J by 2 bases, with 14 bases left in between. This CDR3 comprises 16 residues. CDR3 in DNA: TGTGCCAGCAGCTTAGATCCGGGGTTCGGGACCTACGAGCAGTACTTC. Its protein product is CASSLDPGFGTYEQYF.

V is TRBV9 and J is TRBJ2-2; D ambiguous. Germline-derived CDR1 and CDR2 are SGDLS and YYNGEE. The CDR3 totals 15 residues. Trimming removed 4 bases from V and 3 bases from J, with 13 bases in between. The chain's CDR3 is CASSFSSGHTGELFF. The CDR3 nucleotides read TGTGCCAGCAGCTTCAGTAGTGGCCACACCGGGGAGCTGTTTTTT.

The gene calls are TRBV19 and TRBJ2-1, with 14 bases identical to TRBD2. Germline-derived CDR1 and CDR2 are LNHDA and SQIVND (reference sequence). This CDR3 spans 15 amino acids. Trimming cost V 5 bases and J 6 bases; bases outside gene matches: 3. For the CDR3, the DNA is TGTGCCAGTAGTTTGGGACTAGCGGGAGTCAATGAGCAGTTCTTC. Translating it yields CASSLGLAGVNEQFF.

Here the CDR3 reads CAISPLKRSTDTQYF. CDR3 sequence (DNA): TGTGCCATCAGTCCCTTAAAGCGGAGCACAGATACGCAGTATTTT. The chain joins TRBV10-3 to TRBJ2-3; possibly TRBD2 for D (5 bases). The CDR3 spans 15 residues. CDR1 is ENHRY, CDR2 SYGVKD, per germline. V was trimmed by 5 bases and J by 0 bases, leaving 12 bases between them.

This chain connects TRBV7-9 to TRBJ2-7; 8 positions agree with TRBD1. After removal of 5 bases from V and 4 bases from J, the junction contained 7 bases not matched to a gene. The CDR3 length is 14 residues. The germline gives CDR1 SEHNR, CDR2 FQNEAQ (reference sequence). The CDR3 region is CASSHRTGSYEQYF. The CDR3 coding sequence is TGTGCCAGCAGCCATAGGACAGGGTCGTACGAGCAGTACTTC. Full variable domain (outside the CDR3, taken from reference TRBV7-9 and TRBJ2-7): DTGVSQNPRHKITKRGQNVTFRCDPISEHNRLYWYRQTLGQGPEFLTYFQNEAQLEKSRLLSDRFSAERPKGSFSTLEIQRTEQGDSAMYLCASSHRTGSYEQYFGPGTRLTVT.

The table lists this clone with a few counts. The chain links TRBV7-9 to TRBJ2-7, with 9 bases aligning to TRBD1. This CDR3 has 15 amino acids. The V gene end was trimmed by 6 bases and the J gene end by 2 bases; junction bases not matched to a gene: 8. Germline V gives CDR1 SEHNR, CDR2 FQNEAQ (reference sequence). CDR3 bases: TGTGCCAGCAGAGCAACAGGGGGCCCTACCTACGAGCAGTACTTC. Amino acids: CASRATGGPTYEQYF.

The V call is TRBV4-1, the J call TRBJ1-5; 7 bases fit TRBD1. This CDR3 has 16 residues. V was clipped by 4 bases and J by 4 bases; unmatched bases: 10. Germline V lookup: CDR1 MGHRA, CDR2 YSYEKL. The CDR3 region has the DNA TGCGCCAGCAGCCCTAAAGTAGGGACAGCAAATCAGCCCCAGCATTTT. This sequence encodes CASSPKVGTANQPQHF.

This sequence joins TRBV6-5 and TRBJ1-1; 8 nucleotides line up with TRBD1. Trimming at V came to 7 bases and at J to 11 bases, leaving 15 bases not matched to a gene. Germline CDR1 is MNHEY and CDR2 is SVGAGI. The CDR3 covers 14 residues. CDR3 region: CASIPGNMRTGAFF. Written as DNA, the CDR3 is TGTGCCAGCATCCCGGGGAACATGCGGACAGGGGCTTTCTTT.

This chain links TRBV19 with TRBJ2-3; tentatively, D is TRBD2 (6 bases). The V end lost 6 bases, the J end lost 2 bases, and 15 bases lay between the germline ends. This CDR3 region has 15 residues. Per the germline V gene, CDR1 is LNHDA and CDR2 is SQIVND (reference sequence). The CDR3 loop is CASRAPGLITDTQYF. As DNA, the CDR3 is TGTGCCAGTAGGGCACCGGGACTTATCACAGATACGCAGTATTTT. The variable domain in full, completed from reference TRBV19 and TRBJ2-3, reads DGGITQSPKYLFRKEGQNVTLSCEQNLNHDAMYWYRQDPGQGLRLIYYSQIVNDFQKGDIAEGYSVSREKKESFPLTVTSAQKNPTAFYLCASRAPGLITDTQYFGPGTRLTVL.

The sample holds one count of this clone. V and J are TRBV19 and TRBJ1-4; D is undetermined. This CDR3 has 13 amino acids. Germline-derived CDR1 and CDR2 are LNHDA and SQIVND (reference sequence). V was pared by 1 base and J by 8 bases, with 8 bases between. This CDR3 is CASSIVREEKLFF. CDR3 sequence (DNA): TGTGCCAGTAGTATAGTACGAGAGGAAAAACTGTTTTTT.

The rearrangement links TRBV7-6 to TRBJ1-1, with TRBD1 identical over 7 bases. This CDR3 contains 16 residues. Germline V gene data show CDR1 as SGHVS and CDR2 as FNYEAQ. Unmatched junction bases numbered 9, after V lost 2 bases and J lost 3 bases. Written as DNA, the CDR3 is TGTGCCAGCAGCTTACTACCGGGACAGACCCACACTGAAGCTTTCTTT. Its protein product is CASSLLPGQTHTEAFF.

The chain uses TRBV5-1 and TRBJ2-1; tentatively, D is TRBD2 (5 bases). CDR1 is SGHRS and CDR2 is YFSETQ in the germline V gene. The CDR3 loop spans 15 amino acids. Trimming removed 4 bases from V and 1 base from J, with 12 bases in between. The CDR3 DNA sequence: TGCGCCAGCAGCCCCCTATCGGGATCCTACAATGAGCAGTTCTTC. Residues: CASSPLSGSYNEQFF.

The chain combines TRBV19 with TRBJ2-2, with no clear D. Germline V gene sequence: CDR1 LNHDA, CDR2 SQIVND (reference sequence). V lost 3 bases and J 0 bases, leaving 8 bases between the germline ends. The CDR3 is 15 residues long. CDR3 in DNA: TGTGCCAGTAGTATGGACCTCGCGAACACCGGGGAGCTGTTTTTT. This codes for CASSMDLANTGELFF. Full variable domain (missing parts from reference TRBV19 and TRBJ2-2): DGGITQSPKYLFRKEGQNVTLSCEQNLNHDAMYWYRQDPGQGLRLIYYSQIVNDFQKGDIAEGYSVSREKKESFPLTVTSAQKNPTAFYLCASSMDLANTGELFFGEGSRLTVL.

The chain combines TRBV6-1 with TRBJ1-4, with D perhaps TRBD1 (6 bases). Germline CDR1 reads MNHNS; CDR2 reads SASEGT. The CDR3 consists of 14 residues. Trimming shortened V by 5 bases and J by 8 bases, and 15 bases separated the two germline ends. DNA of the CDR3: TGTGCCAGCAGTAATAGACAGGACCGGGAAAAACTGTTTTTT. This sequence encodes CASSNRQDREKLFF.

CDR3 amino acids: CASSSPIGTSGNYEQYF. In DNA, the CDR3 is TGTGCCAGCAGTTCCCCCATCGGGACTAGCGGGAACTACGAGCAGTACTTC. The rearrangement uses TRBV28 and TRBJ2-7, with 13 bases lining up with TRBD2. Germline trimming cut 4 bases from V and 3 bases from J; bases unmatched to any gene: 9. The CDR3 sequence is 17 residues long. CDR1 and CDR2 (germline): MDHEN, SYDVKM. The full variable domain, with the rest looked up from reference TRBV28 and TRBJ2-7, is DVKVTQSSRYLVKRTGEKVFLECVQDMDHENMFWYRQDPGLGLRLIYFSYDVKMKEKGDIPEGYSVSREKKERFSLILESASTNQTSMYLCASSSPIGTSGNYEQYFGPGTRLTVT.

This chain connects TRBV5-4 to TRBJ2-2; tentatively, D is TRBD1 (5 bases). The CDR3 sequence is 15 residues long. Germline loops: CDR1 SGHNT, CDR2 YYREEE (reference sequence). V lost 0 bases, J lost 1 base, and 7 bases lay in between. CDR3 DNA sequence: TGTGCCAGCAGCTTGGCAAGGGGGAACACCGGGGAGCTGTTTTTT. As protein: CASSLARGNTGELFF.

The chain uses TRBV16 and TRBJ2-7; TRBD1 or TRBD2 may be the D gene (6 bases each). CDR1 and CDR2 (germline): KGHSY, FQNENV. V was shortened by 3 bases and J by 2 bases, with 14 bases between the two germline ends. This CDR3 spans 15 amino acids. CDR3: CASSQAGGQAYEQYF. DNA of the CDR3: TGTGCCAGCAGCCAGGCCGGGGGCCAAGCCTACGAGCAGTACTTC.

This clone was seen more than once but under ten times. V is TRBV5-1 and J is TRBJ2-7; D gene unclear. CDR1 and CDR2 (germline): SGHRS, YFSETQ. The CDR3 consists of 11 residues. Trimming took 0 bases from V and 4 from J, leaving 2 bases between them. The CDR3 bases are TGCGCCAGCAGCTTGGATTACGAGCAGTACTTC. The encoded protein is CASSLDYEQYF.

The CDR3 DNA is TGCGCCAGCACGGGCGGACTGAACACCGGGGAGCTGTTTTTT. Residues: CASTGGLNTGELFF. V usage is TRBV5-1 and J usage is TRBJ2-2; TRBD2 might be the D (5 bases). CDR3 length: 14 residues. V was cut by 6 bases and J by 1 base, with 10 bases left in between. In germline, CDR1 is SGHRS, CDR2 YFSETQ.

This CDR3 reads CASSVKNTDTQYF. For the CDR3, the DNA is TGCGCCAGCAGCGTAAAAAACACAGATACGCAGTATTTT. The rearrangement joins TRBV5-1 to TRBJ2-3; D unresolved. Germline V gene lookup returns CDR1 SGHRS and CDR2 YFSETQ. V lost 4 bases to trimming and J lost 2 bases, with 8 bases between them. CDR3 length equals 13 residues.

This clone was found a few times. The same CDR3 arises from other DNA sequences in this sample as well. This rearrangement joins TRBV28 to TRBJ2-7; D is undetermined. The germline gives CDR1 MDHEN, CDR2 SYDVKM. The CDR3 runs to 11 residues. Trimming cost V 2 bases and J 4 bases, with 3 bases left between them. CDR3 DNA: TGTGCCAGCAGTTTACGATACGAGCAGTACTTC. Amino acids: CASSLRYEQYF.